Listed here are 30 T cell receptor beta chains from one sample, sequenced in a study of CD4 T cells in relation to SARS-CoV-2 and coronaviruses. Here immunoSEQ multiplex PCR was the method, and the copy in TCRdb shows in-frame clones only, minus some. The table shows some 20,000 clones, with about 77% occurring only once. The unexposed donors gave CD4+ T cells in about 2011-2019, prior to COVID-19. The cells were cultured for less than twelve days before CD4+ T cells were isolated. Antigens of these TCRs are unknown. What was sequenced was CD4+ T cells from PBMCs, cultured in vitro. The source of these receptors is a human donor in good health.

The V and J genes are TRBV24-1 and TRBJ1-2; D is ambiguous. This CDR3 comprises 16 residues. The V and J ends lost 2 bases and 6 bases respectively, with 18 bases between them. Germline V CDR1 and CDR2: KGHDR, SFDVKD. The DNA of the CDR3 is TGTGCCACCAGTGATTCTCGGGGAGGAACCCAGAATGGCTACACCTTC. Protein product: CATSDSRGGTQNGYTF.

The chain links TRBV25-1 to TRBJ2-1, with 9 bases aligning to TRBD2. In germline, CDR1 is MGHDK, CDR2 SYGVNS. V was clipped by 3 bases and J by 2 bases; unmatched bases: 2. The CDR3 spans 15 residues. CDR3 sequence (DNA): TGTGCCAGCAGTGAGTTAGCGGGAGCCTACAATGAGCAGTTCTTC. Amino acids: CASSELAGAYNEQFF.

V is TRBV29-1 and J is TRBJ2-1; 8 nucleotides align to TRBD2. The germline CDR1 and CDR2 sequences are SQVTM and ANQGSEA. V shed 6 bases and J 9 bases; nucleotides not matched to a gene: 4. The CDR3 has 11 amino acids. The CDR3 spells CSVKRELEQFF. The CDR3 nucleotides are TGCAGCGTAAAGCGGGAGCTTGAGCAGTTCTTC.

The chain combines TRBV3-1 (or the pseudogene TRBV3-2) with TRBJ1-3; D call uncertain. This CDR3 has 16 amino acids. Looked up from germline, CDR1 is LGHDT and CDR2 is YNNKEL (reference sequence). Trimming shortened V by 0 bases and J by 0 bases, and 9 bases separated the two germline ends. DNA of the CDR3: TGTGCCAGCAGCCAAGATGGTTCCGGCTCTGGAAACACCATATATTTT. It encodes CASSQDGSGSGNTIYF.

This clone was seen more than once but under ten times. The chain employs TRBV19 and TRBJ2-1; 12 bases agree with TRBD2. CDR1 is LNHDA, CDR2 SQIVND, per germline (reference sequence). The CDR3 runs 17 residues. J lost 10 bases, V lost 1 base, and 11 bases had no gene match. The CDR3 region is CASSIGVLAGGPREQFF. Written as DNA, the CDR3 is TGTGCCAGTAGTATAGGGGTCCTAGCGGGAGGGCCACGGGAGCAGTTCTTC.

This clone occurred a few times. This rearrangement joins TRBV7-8 to TRBJ1-1; D is undetermined. Trimming stripped 3 bases from V and 4 bases from J, with 12 bases between. Germline CDR1 is SGHVS and CDR2 is FQNEAQ. There are 14 residues in the CDR3. CDR3 in amino acids: CASSFFRGSTEAFF. Here the CDR3 DNA reads TGTGCCAGCAGCTTTTTCCGGGGATCCACTGAAGCTTTCTTT.

The chain links TRBV9 to TRBJ1-3; D not certain. Germline assignment: CDR1 SGDLS and CDR2 YYNGEE. The CDR3 is 14 residues long. V lost 1 base to trimming and J lost 4 bases, with 9 bases between them. The CDR3 bases are TGTGCCAGCAGCGTACTAGGGAGGGGAAACACCATATATTTT. As protein: CASSVLGRGNTIYF.

This clone appeared a few times. The chain combines TRBV7-9 with TRBJ1-5, with a weak D call TRBD1 (5 bases). Germline V gene data show CDR1 as SEHNR and CDR2 as FQNEAQ (reference sequence). The CDR3 consists of 14 residues. V lost 4 bases to trimming and J lost 2 bases, with 9 bases between them. CDR3 in DNA: TGTGCCAGCAGCTCGGGGCAGGGCAATCAGCCCCAGCATTTT. Translating it yields CASSSGQGNQPQHF.

This chain links TRBV7-9 with TRBJ2-2; no reliable D call. Trimming took 1 base from V and 4 from J, leaving 19 bases between them. Germline V gives CDR1 SEHNR, CDR2 FQNEAQ (reference sequence). CDR3 length: 18 residues. CDR3 in DNA: TGTGCCAGCAGCTTAGGGTTCAGTCTAGGCAAGTCCACCGGGGAGCTGTTTTTT. This gives the protein CASSLGFSLGKSTGELFF.

This chain connects TRBV2 to TRBJ1-1, with D unresolved. V lost 6 bases, J lost 4 bases, and 12 bases lay in between. Germline loops: CDR1 SNHLY, CDR2 FYNNEI. CDR3 length: 13 amino acids. CDR3 sequence (DNA): TGTGCCAGCAGCACTGACTTAAGCACTGAAGCTTTCTTT. This encodes CASSTDLSTEAFF.

The chain is built from TRBV19 and TRBJ2-3; no clear D. The CDR3 is 13 residues long. Between the trimmed V and J ends, which lost 7 bases and 2 bases, there was a span of 10 bases. Germline values: CDR1 LNHDA, CDR2 SQIVND (reference sequence). The CDR3 DNA follows: TGTGCCAGTATCAACTCTTACACAGATACGCAGTATTTT. Protein product: CASINSYTDTQYF.

J is TRBJ1-1 and V is TRBV19, with D unresolved. The germline gives CDR1 LNHDA, CDR2 SQIVND (reference sequence). This CDR3 spans 13 amino acids. V gave up 6 bases and J gave up 1 base, with 9 bases separating them. The CDR3 DNA reads TGTGCCAGTAGCTTATCAGAGAACACTGAAGCTTTCTTT. Residues: CASSLSENTEAFF. The full variable domain, its missing parts supplied by reference TRBV19 and TRBJ1-1, is DGGITQSPKYLFRKEGQNVTLSCEQNLNHDAMYWYRQDPGQGLRLIYYSQIVNDFQKGDIAEGYSVSREKKESFPLTVTSAQKNPTAFYLCASSLSENTEAFFGQGTRLTVV.

This chain uses TRBV30 with TRBJ1-1; 7 nucleotides line up with TRBD1. The CDR3 covers 13 residues. With V trimmed by 1 base and J by 5 bases, 4 bases remained unmatched. From germline, CDR1 is GTSNPN and CDR2 SVGIG (reference sequence). CDR3 protein: CAWSGDRRTEAFF. The DNA of the CDR3 is TGTGCCTGGAGTGGGGACAGAAGGACTGAAGCTTTCTTT.

The J gene is TRBJ1-1, the V gene TRBV5-1, with no clear D. The length of the CDR3 is 14 residues. The germline V gene has CDR1 SGHRS and CDR2 YFSETQ. V lost 4 bases to trimming and J lost 4 bases, with 14 bases between them. CDR3 residues: CASSPDMGGTEAFF. As DNA, the CDR3 is TGCGCCAGCAGCCCCGACATGGGCGGCACTGAAGCTTTCTTT.

This sequence joins TRBV5-6 and TRBJ2-4, with 8 bases matching TRBD2. V was clipped by 4 bases and J by 1 base; unmatched bases: 7. Germline V lookup: CDR1 SGHDT, CDR2 YYEEEE. This CDR3 contains 16 residues. CDR3 in amino acids: CASSLKREPAKNIQYF. The CDR3 DNA follows: TGTGCCAGCAGCCTAAAGCGGGAGCCCGCCAAAAACATTCAGTACTTC.

This chain links TRBV19 with TRBJ1-1; D gene uncertain. Germline CDR1 LNHDA, CDR2 SQIVND (reference sequence). V shed 5 bases and J shed 4 bases, with 14 bases lying between them. This CDR3 is built from 14 residues. The CDR3 bases are TGTGCCAGTAGTGTATCTTCGAGGCTCACTGAAGCTTTCTTT. This gives the protein CASSVSSRLTEAFF.

The chain couples TRBV4-1 to TRBJ1-1, with 8 bases that match TRBD1. The CDR3 is 17 residues long. The junction had 7 bases not matched to a gene; V was cut back by 0 bases and J by 1 base. Germline lookup yields CDR1 MGHRA and CDR2 YSYEKL. The CDR3 loop reads CASSQDPQGARNTEAFF. The CDR3 nucleotides read TGCGCCAGCAGCCAAGACCCCCAGGGGGCGAGGAACACTGAAGCTTTCTTT.

This chain connects TRBV11-2 to TRBJ2-5, with D possibly being TRBD1 (5 bases). The CDR3 sequence is 16 residues long. V was shortened by 5 bases and J by 3 bases, with 19 bases between the two germline ends. From germline, CDR1 is SGHAT and CDR2 FQNNGV. The CDR3, as DNA: TGTGCCAGCAGCCAACGGACAAGTCGGTTTGAAGAGACCCAGTACTTC. It is translated as CASSQRTSRFEETQYF.

In this sample, this clone turned up a few times. The chain recombines TRBV29-1 with TRBJ2-2, with D possibly TRBD1 on 7 matching bases. In germline, CDR1 is SQVTM, CDR2 ANQGSEA. The V gene lost 7 bases and the J gene lost 6 bases, with 15 bases spanning the gap. The CDR3 runs to 13 residues. The CDR3 nucleotides read TGCAGCGCGGATCAGGGGGGTGCCGGGGAGCTGTTTTTT. Protein: CSADQGGAGELFF.

The chain uses TRBV9 and TRBJ2-3; perhaps TRBD1 as D (6 bases). This CDR3 is 16 amino acids long. V was pared by 3 bases and J by 6 bases, with 20 bases between. Per germline, CDR1 SGDLS and CDR2 YYNGEE. The CDR3 reads CASSGTLGQRRDTQYF. For the CDR3, the DNA is TGTGCCAGCAGCGGAACACTGGGACAAAGAAGGGATACGCAGTATTTT.

This clone was observed a few times. The chain combines TRBV6-5 with TRBJ1-1; D may be TRBD1 (6 bases). V was shortened by 0 bases and J by 7 bases, with 15 bases between the two germline ends. This CDR3 spans 15 amino acids. Germline values: CDR1 MNHEY, CDR2 SVGAGI. The CDR3 sequence is CASSYSPGAEFEAFF. CDR3 nucleotide sequence: TGTGCCAGCAGTTACTCGCCAGGGGCAGAATTTGAAGCTTTCTTT.

The chain joins TRBV24-1 to TRBJ1-6, with 11 bases identical to TRBD1. This CDR3 is built from 13 residues. Per the germline V gene, CDR1 is KGHDR and CDR2 is SFDVKD. The V and J ends lost 6 bases and 10 bases, in that order; junction bases with no gene match: 1. This chain's CDR3 is CATSRTGGSPLHF. CDR3 sequence (DNA): TGTGCCACCAGTCGGACAGGGGGCTCACCCCTCCACTTT.

V and J are TRBV15 and TRBJ2-5, with D maybe TRBD1 (7 bases). CDR1 and CDR2 (germline): LNHNV, YYDKDF (reference sequence). The V gene lost 4 bases and the J gene lost 5 bases, with 17 bases spanning the gap. The CDR3 sequence is 15 residues long. The CDR3 here is CATSTRGGGVETQYF. The CDR3 coding sequence is TGTGCCACCAGCACCCGTGGAGGGGGCGTGGAGACCCAGTACTTC. The entire variable domain, with the rest obtained from reference TRBV15 and TRBJ2-5, is as follows: DAMVIQNPRYQVTQFGKPVTLSCSQTLNHNVMYWYQQKSSQAPKLLFHYYDKDFNNEADTPDNFQSRRPNTSFCFLDIRSPGLGDTAMYLCATSTRGGGVETQYFGPGTRLLVL.

This clone was picked up a small number of times. V usage is TRBV5-1 and J usage is TRBJ1-2; possibly TRBD1 for D (5 bases). V lost 0 bases and J lost 4, with 16 bases in between. The CDR3 consists of 16 residues. In germline, CDR1 is SGHRS, CDR2 YFSETQ. CDR3 in amino acids: CASSLGIGSRGYGYTF. The CDR3 bases are TGCGCCAGCAGCTTGGGTATAGGGTCAAGGGGCTATGGCTACACCTTC.

The chain is built from TRBV5-1 and TRBJ2-1; tentative D call: TRBD2 (5 bases). This CDR3 has 13 residues. V lost 4 bases, J lost 5 bases, and 10 bases lay in between. CDR1 is SGHRS and CDR2 is YFSETQ in the germline V gene. The CDR3 region is CASSRERHNEQFF. CDR3 DNA: TGCGCCAGCAGCCGGGAACGGCACAATGAGCAGTTCTTC. Full variable domain (missing parts from reference TRBV5-1 and TRBJ2-1): KAGVTQTPRYLIKTRGQQVTLSCSPISGHRSVSWYQQTPGQGLQFLFEYFSETQRNKGNFPGRFSGRQFSNSRSEMNVSTLELGDSALYLCASSRERHNEQFFGPGTRLTVL.

The DNA for the CDR3 is TGTGCCACCAGCAGTAGCGGGAGATCAGAGACCCAGTACTTC. Protein: CATSSSGRSETQYF. The chain links TRBV15 to TRBJ2-5, with 9 bases matching TRBD2. There are 14 residues in the CDR3. The V gene's germline CDR1 is LNHNV and CDR2 YYDKDF (reference sequence). Germline trimming cut 3 bases from V and 4 bases from J; bases unmatched to any gene: 3.

V gene TRBV6-6 combines with J gene TRBJ1-2, with D possibly TRBD1 on 5 matching bases. The CDR3 covers 12 residues. From germline, CDR1 is MNHNY and CDR2 SVGAGI (reference sequence). V dropped 5 bases and J dropped 8 bases, with 12 bases sitting between them. The chain's CDR3 is CASSQGPGGYTF. Here the CDR3 DNA reads TGTGCCAGCAGTCAGGGACCAGGCGGCTACACCTTC.

This clone was detected only a few times. The DNA of the CDR3 is TGTGCCAGCAGCTTAGGGGGGCTCAGCAATCAGCCCCAGCATTTT. This sequence encodes CASSLGGLSNQPQHF. The chain has TRBV28 and TRBJ1-5; tentative D call: TRBD1 (6 bases). V lost 6 bases to trimming and J lost 1 base, with 13 bases between them. Per the germline V gene, CDR1 is MDHEN and CDR2 is SYDVKM. The CDR3 has 15 residues.

The chain combines TRBV28 with TRBJ2-7, with TRBD1 identical over 8 bases. Losses at the gene ends were 2 bases for V and 2 bases for J; bases not matched to a gene: 5. Germline V gene lookup returns CDR1 MDHEN and CDR2 SYDVKM. This CDR3 is built from 15 residues. CDR3 region: CASSLPGQVAYEQYF. The CDR3 region has the DNA TGTGCCAGCAGTTTACCGGGACAGGTAGCCTACGAGCAGTACTTC.

In DNA, the CDR3 is TGTGCCAGCAGCGCTAGCGGGAGGCATACCTACGAGCAGTACTTC. Its protein product is CASSASGRHTYEQYF. The rearrangement links TRBV9 to TRBJ2-7, with TRBD2 matching 11 bases. Losses at the gene ends were 3 bases for V and 2 bases for J; bases not matched to a gene: 4. The CDR3 runs to 15 residues. Per germline, CDR1 SGDLS and CDR2 YYNGEE.